This passage covers 20 T cell receptor beta chains from one sample sequenced in a study of blood T cell repertoires in COVID-19. Assay: immunoSEQ multiplex PCR; the TCRdb copy retains only in-frame clones and omits some. The sample lists 250,000 or so clones; 88% were seen once. Material for sequencing was PBMCs or T cells enriched from blood (not recorded which). The receptors shown here come from a woman in her thirties or forties with acute COVID-19.

The V call is TRBV25-1, the J call TRBJ1-2; a possible D gene is TRBD1 (5 bases). V was trimmed by 5 bases and J by 5 bases, leaving 12 bases between them. Looked up from germline, CDR1 is MGHDK and CDR2 is SYGVNS. CDR3 length: 13 residues. The CDR3 nucleotides read TGTGCCAGCAGTCGGGGGGTTTTTTATGGCTACACCTTC. Its translation is CASSRGVFYGYTF.

This clone came up a few times. The chain uses TRBV5-5 and TRBJ1-4; D call uncertain. Germline CDR1 SGHKS, CDR2 YYEKEE (reference sequence). CDR3 length: 14 residues. V lost 0 bases and J 10 bases, leaving 13 bases between the germline ends. The CDR3 DNA reads as TGTGCCAGCAGCTTGGCGGGTGCGGAGGGAAAACTGTTTTTT. Translating gives CASSLAGAEGKLFF. Filled out from reference TRBV5-5 and TRBJ1-4, the complete variable domain reads DAGVTQSPTHLIKTRGQQVTLRCSPISGHKSVSWYQQVLGQGPQFIFQYYEKEERGRGNFPDRFSARQFPNYSSELNVNALLLGDSALYLCASSLAGAEGKLFFGSGTQLSVL.

This rearrangement joins TRBV6-5 to TRBJ1-1; D uncertain. CDR1 MNHEY and CDR2 SVGAGI come from the germline V gene. The CDR3 is 13 amino acids. Trimming took 7 bases from V and 7 from J, leaving 16 bases between them. CDR3 residues: CASTRGDHGEAFF. The CDR3 coding sequence is TGTGCCAGCACCCGGGGAGATCACGGTGAAGCTTTCTTT.

With regard to this clone: Sequence at one end of the junction differs from germline and may be a read error. V is TRBV30 and J is TRBJ2-1; 8 bases match TRBD2. The CDR3 loop spans 15 amino acids. Per germline, CDR1 GTSNPN and CDR2 SVGIG (reference sequence). The CDR3 bases are TGTGCCGGGAGTGGCGGGAGGTTTGCCTACAATGAGCAGTTCTTC. As protein: CAGSGGRFAYNEQFF.

The chain has TRBV7-9 and TRBJ2-1; TRBD2 matches at 9 bases. The CDR3 sequence is 15 residues long. Germline CDR1 SEHNR, CDR2 FQNEAQ (reference sequence). V gave up 11 bases and J gave up 3 bases; unmatched junction bases: 11. The CDR3 here is CADGGGGAFYNEQFF. As DNA, the CDR3 is TGTGCCGACGGAGGCGGGGGGGCCTTCTACAATGAGCAGTTCTTC.

The V and J genes are TRBV5-4 and TRBJ2-6; 8 nucleotides line up with TRBD2. Germline V lookup: CDR1 SGHNT, CDR2 YYREEE (reference sequence). V dropped 0 bases and J dropped 4; count of bases not matched to a gene: 6. The CDR3 length is 17 residues. The CDR3 DNA reads as TGTGCCAGCAGCTTGGTCGTCGGGGGGGCAGGGGCCAACGTCCTGACTTTC. Amino acid sequence: CASSLVVGGAGANVLTF.

The rearrangement links TRBV4-1 to TRBJ1-1; D is ambiguous. Trimming removed 0 bases at V and 10 bases at J, with 12 bases between. From germline, CDR1 is MGHRA and CDR2 YSYEKL. This CDR3 comprises 13 residues. The CDR3 protein is CASSQDPGNGAFF. CDR3 sequence (DNA): TGCGCCAGCAGCCAAGATCCGGGGAATGGAGCTTTCTTT.

The J gene is TRBJ2-5, the V gene TRBV6-2 or TRBV6-3, with 10 positions matching TRBD1. Germline V gene data show CDR1 as MNHEY and CDR2 as SVGEGT. This CDR3 contains 15 residues. The V and J ends lost 2 bases and 5 bases, in that order; junction bases with no gene match: 5. CDR3 nucleotides: TGTGCCAGCAGTTACGGGACAGGGGTACGGGAGACCCAGTACTTC. Its protein is CASSYGTGVRETQYF.

The V gene is TRBV5-6, the J gene TRBJ2-3; 9 positions match TRBD1. V shed 4 bases and J 3 bases; nucleotides not matched to a gene: 15. CDR3 length equals 18 residues. Germline V lookup: CDR1 SGHDT, CDR2 YYEEEE. The CDR3 DNA is TGTGCCAGCAGCCCGTTCGGACAGGGGTTTATGGGAACAGATACGCAGTATTTT. This encodes CASSPFGQGFMGTDTQYF.

This clone was picked up one time. The chain has TRBV19 and TRBJ1-2, with 10 bases that match TRBD1. Germline V gene lookup returns CDR1 LNHDA and CDR2 SQIVND (reference sequence). CDR3 length: 15 residues. Trimming took 4 bases from V and 8 from J; bases not matched to a gene: 10. CDR3 DNA: TGTGCCAGTAGTACCTGGGACAGGGGAGATGGGGGCTACACCTTC. It codes for CASSTWDRGDGGYTF.

The V and J genes are TRBV5-1 and TRBJ1-5; D gene uncertain. The germline V and J ends were trimmed by 3 bases and 2 bases, with 9 bases remaining between them. This CDR3 region has 14 residues. In germline, CDR1 is SGHRS, CDR2 YFSETQ. The CDR3, as DNA: TGCGCCAGCAGCTCAGAGGGTGGCAATCAGCCCCAGCATTTT. It yields the protein CASSSEGGNQPQHF.

The rearrangement links TRBV4-3 to TRBJ2-1; 10 bases line up with TRBD2. CDR1 is LGHNA and CDR2 is YSLEER in the germline V gene. CDR3 size: 15 residues. The trim removed 4 bases at V and 6 bases at J, leaving 6 bases unmatched. The CDR3 bases are TGCGCCAGCAGCCCCGGACTAGCGGAGACCAATGAGCAGTTCTTC. Translating gives CASSPGLAETNEQFF.

The chain links TRBV5-6 to TRBJ2-1; TRBD2 matches at 7 bases. This CDR3 spans 15 amino acids. Germline CDR1 is SGHDT and CDR2 is YYEEEE. The V segment lost 0 bases and the J segment 3 bases; nucleotides outside the gene matches: 3. The CDR3 coding sequence is TGTGCCAGCAGCTTGGGGACTAGTCGCTACAATGAGCAGTTCTTC. This translates into CASSLGTSRYNEQFF.

CDR3 sequence (DNA): TGTGCCAGCAGTTACTCGAACCGGCAGGGGCTTTCAGATACGCAGTATTTT. Translating it yields CASSYSNRQGLSDTQYF. The chain uses TRBV6-2 or TRBV6-3 and TRBJ2-3, with D maybe TRBD1 (6 bases). This CDR3 is 17 amino acids long. CDR1 is MNHEY, CDR2 SVGEGT, per germline. Trimming stripped 0 bases from V and 4 bases from J, with 17 bases between.

This rearrangement joins TRBV6-5 to TRBJ1-2; 10 bases fit TRBD1. J lost 8 bases, V lost 5 bases, and 5 bases had no gene match. Germline V lookup: CDR1 MNHEY, CDR2 SVGAGI. The CDR3 spans 13 residues. The CDR3 DNA reads as TGTGCCAGCAGTAGACAGGGGGCTGACGGCTACACCTTC. Its translation: CASSRQGADGYTF.

CDR3 region: CASSRTGGTGELFF. The DNA of the CDR3 is TGTGCCAGCAGCCGGACTGGCGGGACCGGGGAGCTGTTTTTT. The chain links TRBV11-3 to TRBJ2-2, with D possibly TRBD2 on 5 matching bases. CDR1 SGHNT and CDR2 YENEEA come from the germline V gene. The CDR3 loop spans 14 amino acids. V gave up 5 bases and J gave up 5 bases, with 12 bases separating them.

The CDR3: CASSWARRQLYNEQFF. In nucleotides, the CDR3 is TGCGCCAGCAGCTGGGCGAGACGCCAGCTGTACAATGAGCAGTTCTTC. The J gene is TRBJ2-1, the V gene TRBV5-1; no clear D. The V end lost 3 bases, the J end lost 4 bases, and 17 bases lay between the germline ends. This CDR3 region has 16 residues. The germline CDR1 and CDR2 sequences are SGHRS and YFSETQ.

V is TRBV7-2 and J is TRBJ1-6; 7 nucleotides agree with TRBD1. With 5 bases clipped from V and 10 bases from J, the junction kept 11 bases outside the gene matches. CDR1 and CDR2 from the germline V gene are SGHTA and FQGNSA. The CDR3 is made up of 15 amino acids. CDR3 coding DNA: TGTGCCAGCAGCCCCACGGGACAGAAGGGGTCACCCCTCCACTTT. It yields the protein CASSPTGQKGSPLHF.

Concerning this clone itself: Distinct nucleotide sequences in the sample also encode this CDR3. The chain has TRBV30 and TRBJ1-1; the match to TRBD1 covers 10 bases. Trimming took 5 bases from V and 2 from J; bases not matched to a gene: 2. The germline V gene encodes CDR1 GTSNPN and CDR2 SVGIG (reference sequence). This CDR3 comprises 13 residues. DNA of the CDR3: TGTGCCTGGGACAGGGGGCGTAACACTGAAGCTTTCTTT. Its translation is CAWDRGRNTEAFF.

The chain employs TRBV9 and TRBJ2-4, with TRBD2 as a possible D gene (5 bases). CDR1 is SGDLS and CDR2 is YYNGEE in the germline V gene. Trimming shortened V by 0 bases and J by 15 bases, and 16 bases separated the two germline ends. This CDR3 contains 13 residues. The CDR3 nucleotides read TGTGCCAGCAGCGTAGACGGGAACCCCTTGTTGTACTTC. Its protein is CASSVDGNPLLYF.